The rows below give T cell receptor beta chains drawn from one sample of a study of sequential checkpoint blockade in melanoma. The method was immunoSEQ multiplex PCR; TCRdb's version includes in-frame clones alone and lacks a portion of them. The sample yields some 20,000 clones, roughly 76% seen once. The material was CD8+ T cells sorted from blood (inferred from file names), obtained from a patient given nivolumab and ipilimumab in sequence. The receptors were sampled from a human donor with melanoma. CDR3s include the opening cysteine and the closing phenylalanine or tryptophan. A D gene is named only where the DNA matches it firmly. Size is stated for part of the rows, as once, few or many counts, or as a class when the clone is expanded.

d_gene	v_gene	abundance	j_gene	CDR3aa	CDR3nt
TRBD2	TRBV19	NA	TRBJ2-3	CASSVGLAAADTQYF	TGTGCCAGTTCTGTAGGCCTAGCGGCCGCAGATACGCAGTATTTT
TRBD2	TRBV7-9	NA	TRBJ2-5	CASRGGAGGLETQYF	TGTGCCAGCAGGGGGGGAGCGGGAGGCCTGGAGACCCAGTACTTC
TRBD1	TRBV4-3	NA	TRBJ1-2	CASSGPGQGARGYTF	TGCGCCAGCAGCGGTCCGGGACAGGGGGCGCGCGGCTACACCTTC
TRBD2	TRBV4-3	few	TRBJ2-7	CASSQDAGSGGYEQYF	TGCGCCAGCAGCCAAGATGCGGGGAGCGGGGGATACGAGCAGTACTTC
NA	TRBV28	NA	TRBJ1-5	CASSLWGYSNQPQHF	TGTGCCAGCAGTTTATGGGGCTATAGCAATCAGCCCCAGCATTTT
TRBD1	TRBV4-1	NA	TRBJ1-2	CASSRDRGRGYTF	TGCGCCAGCAGCCGGGACAGGGGGAGAGGCTACACCTTC
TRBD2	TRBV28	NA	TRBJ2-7	CASRIAGDTSEQYF	TGTGCCAGCAGAATAGCGGGAGATACTTCCGAACAGTACTTC
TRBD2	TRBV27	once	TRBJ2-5	CASSPGTSGGFWETQYF	TGTGCCAGCAGTCCGGGGACTAGCGGGGGGTTTTGGGAGACCCAGTACTTC
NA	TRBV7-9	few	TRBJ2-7	CASSLEAFWSEQYF	TGTGCCAGCAGCTTAGAAGCGTTCTGGAGCGAGCAGTACTTC
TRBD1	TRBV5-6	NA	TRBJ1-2	CASTSGQGNYGYTF	TGTGCCAGCACCTCCGGACAGGGGAACTATGGCTACACCTTC
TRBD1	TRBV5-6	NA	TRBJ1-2	CASSSGLTGSDYTF	TGTGCCAGCAGTTCAGGGTTGACAGGGTCGGACTACACCTTC
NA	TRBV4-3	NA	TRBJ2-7	CASSQVANYEQYF	TGCGCCAGCAGCCAAGTGGCCAACTACGAGCAGTACTTC
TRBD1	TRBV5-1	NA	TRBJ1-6	CASSLSIGTGRNSPLHF	TGCGCCAGCAGCTTGTCCATTGGGACAGGGCGGAATTCACCCCTCCACTTT
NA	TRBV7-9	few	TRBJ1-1	CAGALGGTEAFF	TGTGCCGGGGCCTTGGGGGGCACTGAAGCTTTCTTT
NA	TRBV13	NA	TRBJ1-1	CASSGSRAKAFF	TGTGCCAGCAGCGGGTCCAGGGCGAAAGCTTTCTTT
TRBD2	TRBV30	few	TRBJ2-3	CAWSVGLAGGVEYF	TGTGCCTGGAGTGTGGGACTAGCGGGGGGGGTGGAGTATTTT
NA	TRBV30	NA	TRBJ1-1	CAWSKGLNTEAFF	TGTGCCTGGAGTAAGGGGCTGAACACTGAAGCTTTCTTT
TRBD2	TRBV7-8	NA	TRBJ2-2	CASSGGNYTGELFF	TGTGCCAGCTCCGGGGGGAACTACACCGGGGAGCTGTTTTTT
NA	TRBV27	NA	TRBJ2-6	CASSGHSGANVLTF	TGTGCCAGCAGTGGCCACTCTGGGGCCAACGTCCTGACTTTC
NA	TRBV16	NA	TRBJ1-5	CASSQGYEAQPQHF	TGTGCCAGCAGCCAAGGGTATGAGGCCCAGCCCCAGCATTTT
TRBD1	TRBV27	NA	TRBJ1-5	CASSSKTGVNSNQPQHF	TGTGCCAGCAGTTCAAAGACAGGGGTGAATAGCAATCAGCCCCAGCATTTT
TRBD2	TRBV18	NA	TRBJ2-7	CASSPKTSSSSYEQYF	TGTGCCAGCTCACCGAAGACTAGCTCGAGCTCCTACGAGCAGTACTTC
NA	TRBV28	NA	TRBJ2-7	CASSSPRRGQGEQYF	TGTGCCAGCAGTTCCCCCAGGAGGGGCCAGGGCGAGCAGTACTTC
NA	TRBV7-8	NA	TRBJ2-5	CASSLDRVETQYF	TGTGCCAGCAGCTTAGACAGGGTAGAGACCCAGTACTTC
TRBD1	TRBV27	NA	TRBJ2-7	CASSLMGQGSPYEQYF	TGTGCCAGCAGTTTAATGGGACAGGGGTCCCCCTACGAGCAGTACTTC
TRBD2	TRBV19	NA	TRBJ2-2	CASSISASGSAGELFF	TGTGCCAGTAGTATATCGGCTAGCGGAAGCGCCGGGGAGCTGTTTTTT
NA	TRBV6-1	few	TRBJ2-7	CASSRDTVLEQYF	TGTGCCAGCAGTCGGGACACCGTCTTAGAGCAGTACTTC
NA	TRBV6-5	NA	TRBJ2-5	CASSSRETQYF	TGTGCCAGCAGTTCCCGGGAGACCCAGTACTTC
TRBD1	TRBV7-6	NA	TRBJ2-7	CASSLWSQGQGYEQYF	TGTGCCAGTAGCTTATGGTCCCAGGGACAGGGTTACGAGCAGTACTTC
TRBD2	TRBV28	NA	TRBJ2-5	CASTTSGGETQYF	TGTGCCAGCACCACTAGCGGGGGAGAGACCCAGTACTTC
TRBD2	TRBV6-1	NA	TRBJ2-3	CASSSLGGGSDTQYF	TGTGCCAGCAGTTCCCTAGGCGGGGGGTCAGATACGCAGTATTTT
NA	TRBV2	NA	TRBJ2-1	CASSVNLAVGLGNEQFF	TGTGCCAGCAGCGTAAATTTAGCGGTAGGCCTGGGGAATGAGCAGTTCTTC
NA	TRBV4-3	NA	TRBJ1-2	CASSQDSANYGYTF	TGCGCCAGCAGCCAAGATTCAGCTAACTATGGCTACACCTTC
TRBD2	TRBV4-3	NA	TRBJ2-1	CASSRREGQSDEQFF	TGCGCCAGCAGCCGGCGGGAGGGCCAGAGTGATGAGCAGTTCTTC
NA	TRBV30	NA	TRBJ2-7	CAWSDTYEQYF	TGTGCCTGGAGCGACACCTACGAGCAGTACTTC
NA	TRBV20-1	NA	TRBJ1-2	CSAGRDYTF	TGCAGTGCGGGGAGAGACTACACCTTC